The clone carrying this T cell receptor beta chain was picked up a small number of times. The antigen is unknown. The data were taken from a study of T cells after yellow fever vaccination. Study findings and constraints: Most clones from primary vaccination resurfaced after the booster (around 97% CD4, 88% CD8). Across the CD4 and CD8 compartments, a small share of clonotypes was present in both. It was the secondary response that reached its peak faster, day 5 versus 15, but it was weaker.

This CDR3 contains 19 residues. The V gene end was trimmed by 0 bases and the J gene end by 7 bases; junction bases not matched to a gene: 16. The germline V gene has CDR1 SGHVS and CDR2 FQNEAQ. Production of TCR cDNA was by 5'RACE template switching, which also added a universal primer site and UMIs. TCRdb recomputed calls from the 5' RACE reads with MiXCR, one row per CDR3 protein. In the table there are 400,000 or so distinct CDR3 sequences, roughly 6.1% of which are singletons. Source: PBMCs, taken 5 days after the yellow fever booster vaccination. J is TRBJ2-5 and V is TRBV7-8; 11 bases are shared with TRBD2. The sequence was obtained from a man younger than 40 who received the YFV17D yellow fever vaccine. CDR3 nucleotides: TGTGCCAGCAGCTTAGCCCGCACTAGCGGGAGTTGGCCGGAGGCGACCCAGTACTTC. Translation: CASSLARTSGSWPEATQYF.